Listed below are T cell receptor beta chains from one sample, sequenced in a study of beta chain features in type 1 diabetes. Method: immunoSEQ multiplex PCR; TCRdb's copy keeps in-frame clones and lacks some. The repertoire holds approximately 470,000 clones, with about 30% as singletons. Sequencing was carried out using naive CD4+ T cells from blood. Receptor source: a man aged 18 to 30 in good health. Each CDR3 is given with its conserved first and last residue. Fields, in order: V gene, clone size, J gene, D gene, CDR3 protein, CDR3 DNA. The D gene is left open where the match is weak. A row's size may be missing; if present it is once, few, many or a size class.

V: TRBV2
size: NA
J: TRBJ2-7
D: NA
CDR3: CASSVQGYEQYF
DNA: TGTGCCAGCAGTGTTCAGGGGTACGAGCAGTACTTC

V: TRBV7-9
size: NA
J: TRBJ2-7
D: NA
CDR3: CASSLAGVGEQYF
DNA: TGTGCCAGCAGCTTAGCGGGAGTTGGAGAGCAGTACTTC

V: TRBV7-9
size: few
J: TRBJ2-5
D: NA
CDR3: CASSLGPPETQYF
DNA: TGTGCCAGCAGCTTAGGGCCACCAGAGACCCAGTACTTC

V: TRBV10-2
size: few
J: TRBJ2-3
D: NA
CDR3: CASRFTGDTQYF
DNA: TGCGCCAGCAGGTTCACAGGGGATACGCAGTATTTT

V: TRBV25-1
size: few
J: TRBJ1-4
D: TRBD1
CDR3: CASSGTGPNEKLFF
DNA: TGTGCCAGCAGTGGGACAGGGCCAAATGAAAAACTGTTTTTT

V: TRBV6-1
size: once
J: TRBJ2-3
D: TRBD1
CDR3: CASKRGQGADTQYF
DNA: TGTGCCAGCAAGCGGGGACAGGGAGCAGATACGCAGTATTTT

V: TRBV15
size: NA
J: TRBJ2-1
D: NA
CDR3: CATSIPYNEQFF
DNA: TGTGCCACCAGCATTCCCTACAATGAGCAGTTCTTC

V: TRBV9
size: NA
J: TRBJ2-1
D: NA
CDR3: CASSLGPLYNEQFF
DNA: TGTGCCAGCAGCCTGGGACCGCTCTACAATGAGCAGTTCTTC

V: TRBV18
size: NA
J: TRBJ2-1
D: NA
CDR3: CASSPGIGEQFF
DNA: TGTGCCAGCTCACCAGGCATTGGTGAGCAGTTCTTC

V: TRBV30
size: NA
J: TRBJ2-1
D: NA
CDR3: CAWSGSGTPRTFSSYNEQFF
DNA: TGTGCCTGGAGTGGATCCGGGACACCCCGGACCTTTAGCTCCTACAATGAGCAGTTCTTC

V: TRBV30
size: NA
J: TRBJ2-3
D: TRBD1
CDR3: CAWSRDRGQYF
DNA: TGTGCCTGGAGTAGAGACAGGGGGCAGTATTTT

V: TRBV5-1
size: NA
J: TRBJ2-7
D: NA
CDR3: CASSLDWTASGFEQYF
DNA: TGCGCCAGCAGCTTAGACTGGACAGCCTCCGGATTCGAGCAGTACTTC

V: TRBV30
size: NA
J: TRBJ1-1
D: NA
CDR3: CAWSFFGLEDTEAFF
DNA: TGTGCCTGGAGTTTCTTTGGTCTGGAGGACACTGAAGCTTTCTTT

V: TRBV21-1
size: few
J: TRBJ2-7
D: NA
CDR3: CASTGLSSYEQYF
DNA: TGTGCCAGCACAGGGTTGAGCTCCTACGAGCAGTACTTC

V: TRBV30
size: few
J: TRBJ2-3
D: TRBD2
CDR3: CAWSVVGTRADTQYF
DNA: TGTGCCTGGAGTGTAGTGGGGACTAGAGCAGATACGCAGTATTTT

V: TRBV15
size: few
J: TRBJ2-3
D: TRBD2
CDR3: CATSTGLAGVADTQYF
DNA: TGTGCCACCAGCACTGGACTAGCGGGAGTTGCAGATACGCAGTATTTT

V: TRBV7-9
size: NA
J: TRBJ1-5
D: TRBD1
CDR3: CASSLGPRGTGPNQPQHF
DNA: TGTGCCAGCAGCTTAGGCCCCAGGGGGACAGGGCCGAATCAGCCCCAGCATTTT

V: TRBV7-2
size: NA
J: TRBJ2-7
D: NA
CDR3: CASSSQAPYEQYF
DNA: TGTGCCAGCAGCTCCCAAGCGCCCTACGAGCAGTACTTC

V: TRBV15
size: NA
J: TRBJ1-4
D: TRBD1
CDR3: CATSRDTGTGTEKLFF
DNA: TGTGCCACCAGCAGGGATACCGGGACAGGGACGGAAAAACTGTTTTTT

V: TRBV7-9
size: few
J: TRBJ1-2
D: NA
CDR3: CASSLIAGTGYTF
DNA: TGTGCCAGCAGCTTAATCGCTGGGACCGGCTACACCTTC

V: TRBV7-8
size: NA
J: TRBJ2-3
D: TRBD2
CDR3: CASSLGTSGRYTDTQYF
DNA: TGTGCCAGCAGCCTCGGGACTAGCGGCCGGTACACAGATACGCAGTATTTT

V: TRBV7-9
size: few
J: TRBJ2-7
D: NA
CDR3: CASSPVLGKGSYEQYF
DNA: TGTGCCAGCAGCCCTGTCCTTGGAAAGGGATCCTACGAGCAGTACTTC

V: TRBV30
size: NA
J: TRBJ2-2
D: NA
CDR3: CAWSVGLGRTGELFF
DNA: TGTGCCTGGAGTGTGGGCCTGGGGAGGACCGGGGAGCTGTTTTTT